A single sample is the source of the 19 T cell receptor beta chains below, sequenced in a study of shared clonotypes between healthy human individuals (dated by TCRdb to 2018 to 2021). Library method: the immunoSEQ multiplex PCR assay. Sourced from immuneACCESS, this table was stored by TCRdb with only in-frame sequences that have V and J called. A share of the clones is absent; for the studies checked, an unresolved V gene accounts for under half, and the remainder has no known explanation. Recorded for this sample are more than 2 million clones; 90% to 96% of them occurred a single time. The ten biggest clones cover about 0.13% of the sample. Sequenced sample: naive CD4+ T cells sorted from blood. The meaning of the sample's cell subset or site label: CD45RA+ positively selected. These receptors came from a man between 18 and 29 years old in good health.

V and J are TRBV5-1 and TRBJ2-2; D is undetermined. Trimming took 3 bases from V and 9 from J, leaving 9 bases between them. Germline CDR1 and CDR2: SGHRS and YFSETQ. The CDR3 spans 12 residues. The CDR3 sequence is CASSYPSWELFF. CDR3 in DNA: TGCGCCAGCAGCTATCCCTCCTGGGAGCTGTTTTTT.

The genes are TRBV4-1 and TRBJ2-5; 9 nucleotides line up with TRBD2. Losses at the gene ends were 1 base for V and 1 base for J; bases not matched to a gene: 4. The CDR3 loop spans 16 amino acids. The germline V gene has CDR1 MGHRA and CDR2 YSYEKL. The CDR3 DNA reads TGCGCCAGCAGCCAAGGGGGTAGCGGGGGCCAAGAGACCCAGTACTTC. Amino acids: CASSQGGSGGQETQYF.

This chain connects TRBV4-1 to TRBJ2-1; tentatively, D is TRBD2 (5 bases). The germline V gene has CDR1 MGHRA and CDR2 YSYEKL. The CDR3 has 14 residues. V dropped 3 bases and J dropped 3 bases, with 9 bases sitting between them. The CDR3, as DNA: TGCGCCAGCAGCCATGCCGGACTCTACAATGAGCAGTTCTTC. It encodes CASSHAGLYNEQFF.

The V call is TRBV9, the J call TRBJ1-2; no firm D call. CDR1 is SGDLS, CDR2 YYNGEE, per germline. The V end lost 0 bases, the J end lost 4 bases, and 13 bases lay between the germline ends. This CDR3 has 15 amino acids. CDR3 residues: CASSVGDSRTYGYTF. In DNA form, the CDR3 reads TGTGCCAGCAGCGTAGGAGATTCAAGGACCTATGGCTACACCTTC.

The chain joins TRBV30 to TRBJ2-5; D ambiguous. The CDR3 loop spans 12 amino acids. Trimming removed 3 bases from V and 3 bases from J, with 8 bases in between. Germline CDR1 and CDR2: GTSNPN and SVGIG (reference sequence). The CDR3 loop reads CAWSPTEETQYF. The DNA for the CDR3 is TGTGCCTGGAGCCCTACCGAAGAGACCCAGTACTTC.

The chain employs TRBV7-9 and TRBJ2-3; 7 bases are a match to TRBD2. J gave up 2 bases and V 7 bases, and 12 bases lay outside the gene matches. CDR3 size: 16 residues. The germline CDR1 and CDR2 sequences are SEHNR and FQNEAQ (reference sequence). The CDR3 region has the DNA TGTGCCAGCACCGAGCGGGGCATTAAACCCACAGATACGCAGTATTTT. Its protein is CASTERGIKPTDTQYF.

This clone was counted once. The chain uses TRBV5-6 and TRBJ2-5; D possibly corresponds to TRBD2 (5 bases). The germline gives CDR1 SGHDT, CDR2 YYEEEE. The CDR3 length is 14 residues. Trimming left V 0 bases short and J 1 base short, with 7 bases between. The CDR3 spells CASSLVDFQETQYF. CDR3 coding DNA: TGTGCCAGCAGCTTGGTGGACTTCCAAGAGACCCAGTACTTC. Using reference TRBV5-6 and TRBJ2-5 for the parts outside the CDR3, the full variable domain is DAGVTQSPTHLIKTRGQQVTLRCSPKSGHDTVSWYQQALGQGPQFIFQYYEEEERQRGNFPDRFSGHQFPNYSSELNVNALLLGDSALYLCASSLVDFQETQYFGPGTRLLVL.

This chain joins TRBV27 and TRBJ1-6; 7 bases are a match to TRBD1. CDR1 MNHEY and CDR2 SMNVEV come from the germline V gene (reference sequence). Trimming took 5 bases from V and 5 from J; bases not matched to a gene: 3. The CDR3 length is 14 residues. The CDR3 sequence is CASSVRGDNSPLHF. CDR3 sequence (DNA): TGTGCCAGCAGTGTCAGGGGGGATAATTCACCCCTCCACTTT.

The chain employs TRBV15 and TRBJ2-1, with D hard to call. There are 16 residues in the CDR3. Germline V gives CDR1 LNHNV, CDR2 YYDKDF (reference sequence). Trimming left V 0 bases short and J 5 bases short, with 14 bases between. In nucleotides, the CDR3 is TGTGCCACCAGCAGAGATCTCATAAAAAGAAACAATGAGCAGTTCTTC. Its translation: CATSRDLIKRNNEQFF. The complete variable domain, with remaining parts taken from reference TRBV15 and TRBJ2-1, reads DAMVIQNPRYQVTQFGKPVTLSCSQTLNHNVMYWYQQKSSQAPKLLFHYYDKDFNNEADTPDNFQSRRPNTSFCFLDIRSPGLGDTAMYLCATSRDLIKRNNEQFFGPGTRLTVL.

As regards this clone: The sample contains more than one DNA sequence encoding this CDR3. The chain is built from TRBV28 and TRBJ1-3; a weak D match, TRBD1 (6 bases). This CDR3 region has 15 residues. V dropped 3 bases and J dropped 3 bases, with 12 bases sitting between them. CDR1 and CDR2 from the germline V gene are MDHEN and SYDVKM. In DNA form, the CDR3 reads TGTGCCAGCAGTTTGGGAGGGGGATATGGAAACACCATATATTTT. As protein: CASSLGGGYGNTIYF.

With respect to this clone: The sample has other DNA sequences that encode this CDR3 too. The chain joins TRBV10-1 to TRBJ2-7; tentative D call: TRBD2 (6 bases). The V end lost 4 bases, the J end lost 2 bases, and 12 bases lay between the germline ends. CDR1 and CDR2 from the germline V gene are WNHNN and SYGVQD (reference sequence). CDR3 length: 14 amino acids. The DNA of the CDR3 is TGCGCCAGCAGTGCCGGGGGTCGCGCCTACGAGCAGTACTTC. It specifies CASSAGGRAYEQYF.

The rearrangement uses TRBV5-1 and TRBJ1-5; 12 nucleotides agree with TRBD1. The V segment lost 4 bases and the J segment 5 bases; nucleotides outside the gene matches: 7. Germline V CDR1 and CDR2: SGHRS, YFSETQ. The CDR3 contains 16 residues. The CDR3 DNA sequence: TGCGCCAGCAGCCCAACCGGGACAGGGGGCTATCAGCCCCAGCATTTT. It is translated as CASSPTGTGGYQPQHF.

The rearrangement uses TRBV7-2 and TRBJ2-5; D is ambiguous. Per germline, CDR1 SGHTA and CDR2 FQGNSA. V was pared by 5 bases and J by 7 bases, with 8 bases between. The CDR3 spans 11 residues. CDR3 residues: CASSPRGTQYF. The CDR3 region has the DNA TGTGCCAGCAGCCCCCGAGGGACCCAGTACTTC.

The V call is TRBV15, the J call TRBJ2-7, with 10 positions matching TRBD2. The CDR3 length is 16 residues. Germline V gene sequence: CDR1 LNHNV, CDR2 YYDKDF (reference sequence). The V gene end was trimmed by 6 bases and the J gene end by 0 bases; junction bases not matched to a gene: 8. The CDR3 loop reads CATRKIAGGFSYEQYF. CDR3 sequence (DNA): TGTGCCACCAGAAAGATAGCGGGGGGCTTCTCCTACGAGCAGTACTTC.

CDR3 DNA: TGTGCCAGCAGTTCCAGGACAGGACCTTATAGCAATCAGCCCCAGCATTTT. Amino acids: CASSSRTGPYSNQPQHF. The rearrangement links TRBV28 to TRBJ1-5; TRBD1 matches at 7 bases. V lost 4 bases and J lost 0; bases outside the gene matches: 9. Germline V gene data show CDR1 as MDHEN and CDR2 as SYDVKM. The CDR3 runs to 17 residues.

The J gene is TRBJ2-5, the V gene TRBV19; no firm D call. CDR1 is LNHDA, CDR2 SQIVND, per germline (reference sequence). This CDR3 is built from 12 residues. The V and J ends lost 7 bases and 5 bases respectively, with 11 bases between them. CDR3 sequence (DNA): TGTGCCAGTAATGGCTTAGGGGAGACCCAGTACTTC. This translates into CASNGLGETQYF.

Points on this clone: Other DNA sequences of this sample code for an identical CDR3. The V gene is TRBV5-1, the J gene TRBJ1-1, with D possibly matching TRBD1 (6 bases). With 4 bases removed from V and 2 bases from J, the gap between germline ends came to 9 bases. CDR3 length equals 13 residues. Germline assignment: CDR1 SGHRS and CDR2 YFSETQ. The DNA of the CDR3 is TGCGCCAGCAGCCAGACAGGCAACACTGAAGCTTTCTTT. Translation: CASSQTGNTEAFF. The entire variable domain, with the rest obtained from reference TRBV5-1 and TRBJ1-1, is as follows: KAGVTQTPRYLIKTRGQQVTLSCSPISGHRSVSWYQQTPGQGLQFLFEYFSETQRNKGNFPGRFSGRQFSNSRSEMNVSTLELGDSALYLCASSQTGNTEAFFGQGTRLTVV.

This clone was counted once. The V and J genes are TRBV5-6 and TRBJ1-3; D is uncertain. This CDR3 comprises 16 residues. Deletions cut 1 base from V and 0 bases from J, with 11 bases between. Germline V gene sequence: CDR1 SGHDT, CDR2 YYEEEE. Here the CDR3 reads CASSLIREYSGNTIYF. CDR3 nucleotide sequence: TGTGCCAGCAGCTTGATAAGGGAATACTCTGGAAACACCATATATTTT.

The chain is built from TRBV19 and TRBJ1-1; 9 nucleotides agree with TRBD1. Germline assignment: CDR1 LNHDA and CDR2 SQIVND (reference sequence). The CDR3 spans 15 residues. V trimming: 5 bases; J trimming: 0 bases; junction bases outside the gene matches: 4. The CDR3 nucleotides are TGTGCCAGTAGTTTCGGACAGGGGATGAACACTGAAGCTTTCTTT. It translates to CASSFGQGMNTEAFF.